The 24 T cell receptor beta chains below come from one sample, sequenced in a study of technical replicates of blood from a few donors. Measured with immunoSEQ multiplex PCR; TCRdb has only the in-frame clones, and not every one. This sample has fewer than 100,000 clones, with approximately 90% found just once. Sequenced material: T cells isolated from PBMCs. The receptor source for this set is a human donor in good health.

This chain joins TRBV28 and TRBJ2-3; 7 bases line up with TRBD1. Unmatched junction bases numbered 14, after V lost 6 bases and J lost 2 bases. The CDR3 runs to 17 residues. Looked up from germline, CDR1 is MDHEN and CDR2 is SYDVKM. CDR3 in amino acids: CASRYPTTGNLTDTQYF. CDR3 nucleotides: TGTGCCAGCAGGTATCCCACGACAGGGAACCTCACAGATACGCAGTATTTT.

The rearrangement links TRBV13 to TRBJ2-5; D may be TRBD1 (5 bases). CDR1 and CDR2 from the germline V gene are PRHDT and FYEKMQ (reference sequence). V shed 5 bases and J shed 6 bases, with 13 bases lying between them. The CDR3 covers 13 residues. Written as DNA, the CDR3 is TGTGCCAGCAGCCTAACCAGGGTGCAGACCCAGTACTTC. Translating gives CASSLTRVQTQYF.

The genes are TRBV6-6 and TRBJ2-7; the D is unclear. Trimming shortened V by 2 bases and J by 3 bases, and 2 bases separated the two germline ends. This CDR3 spans 11 amino acids. Germline lookup yields CDR1 MNHNY and CDR2 SVGAGI (reference sequence). The CDR3 region is CASSYHYEQYF. CDR3 DNA: TGTGCCAGCAGTTACCACTACGAGCAGTACTTC.

J is TRBJ2-7 and V is TRBV4-2; D unclear. V was trimmed by 1 base and J by 6 bases, leaving 16 bases between them. CDR3 size: 15 residues. CDR1 LGHNA and CDR2 YNFKEQ come from the germline V gene. DNA for the CDR3: TGTGCCAGCAGCCAAGCGGTGGCCTCTACGGGCGAGCAGTACTTC. It codes for CASSQAVASTGEQYF.

The genes are TRBV30 and TRBJ1-1; weak D call: TRBD1 (6 bases). The germline CDR1 and CDR2 sequences are GTSNPN and SVGIG (reference sequence). The CDR3 has 14 residues. V lost 6 bases and J lost 6, with 20 bases in between. The CDR3 is CACQPDSGGAEAFF. CDR3 sequence (DNA): TGTGCCTGCCAGCCCGACTCGGGGGGCGCTGAAGCTTTCTTT.

The chain recombines TRBV19 with TRBJ2-1; TRBD2 matches 7 bases. CDR3 size: 15 residues. V shed 6 bases, J shed 6 bases, and the junction held 11 bases outside the gene matches. Germline loops: CDR1 LNHDA, CDR2 SQIVND (reference sequence). In DNA, the CDR3 is TGTGCCAGTAGCTTCATTTGGGGGACTATCAATGAGCAGTTCTTC. Translating it yields CASSFIWGTINEQFF.

The chain has TRBV5-1 and TRBJ2-5; TRBD1 agrees at 9 bases. This CDR3 comprises 13 residues. Trimming removed 7 bases from V and 1 base from J; junction bases left unmatched: 2. Germline V CDR1 and CDR2: SGHRS, YFSETQ. The CDR3 loop reads CASLDRGQETQYF. The CDR3 region has the DNA TGCGCCAGCTTGGACAGGGGCCAAGAGACCCAGTACTTC.

The V gene is TRBV4-1, the J gene TRBJ2-7; 10 bases agree with TRBD2. Germline CDR1 reads MGHRA; CDR2 reads YSYEKL. V shed 1 base and J 4 bases; nucleotides not matched to a gene: 7. The CDR3 has 16 residues. Written as DNA, the CDR3 is TGCGCCAGCAGCCAAGGGCGAGCTAGCGGGAGTTACGAGCAGTACTTC. This sequence encodes CASSQGRASGSYEQYF.

V is TRBV5-4 and J is TRBJ2-1, with a tentative D call TRBD2 (6 bases). The germline V and J ends were trimmed by 1 base and 7 bases, with 18 bases remaining between them. The CDR3 runs to 16 residues. Germline-derived CDR1 and CDR2 are SGHNT and YYREEE (reference sequence). The CDR3 is CASSLTGASPGNEQFF. CDR3 in DNA: TGTGCCAGCAGCTTGACGGGAGCCTCCCCGGGGAATGAGCAGTTCTTC.

The V gene is TRBV2, the J gene TRBJ1-5; D ambiguous. The V end was cut by 6 bases, the J end by 2 bases, with 8 bases between. Germline V gene data show CDR1 as SNHLY and CDR2 as FYNNEI. This CDR3 has 13 amino acids. The CDR3 nucleotides read TGTGCCAGCAGCCGGGAAGGCAATCAGCCCCAGCATTTT. Its protein product is CASSREGNQPQHF.

This sequence joins TRBV30 and TRBJ2-1, with a tentative D call TRBD2 (6 bases). Germline lookup yields CDR1 GTSNPN and CDR2 SVGIG (reference sequence). The CDR3 spans 16 residues. Trimming cost V 1 base and J 2 bases, with 15 bases left between them. CDR3 bases: TGTGCCTGGAGTGAGGCGATCTTAGCGGCCTACAATGAGCAGTTCTTC. Protein product: CAWSEAILAAYNEQFF.

The chain recombines TRBV25-1 with TRBJ1-1; D ambiguous. The V end was cut by 5 bases, the J end by 0 bases, with 10 bases between. The CDR3 has 14 amino acids. The germline V gene encodes CDR1 MGHDK and CDR2 SYGVNS. CDR3 loop: CASSPRHMNTEAFF. The CDR3 nucleotides read TGTGCCAGCAGTCCCCGACATATGAACACTGAAGCTTTCTTT.

In its sample, this clone was seen once. This chain links TRBV2 with TRBJ2-5; 11 bases fit TRBD2. CDR3 length: 15 amino acids. From germline, CDR1 is SNHLY and CDR2 FYNNEI. V dropped 4 bases and J dropped 3; count of bases not matched to a gene: 4. The CDR3 bases are TGTGCCAGCAGTGGGACGGGACTAGCGGAAGAGACCCAGTACTTC. Its translation: CASSGTGLAEETQYF.

This chain uses TRBV7-8 with TRBJ1-6; the D is unclear. The CDR3 totals 16 residues. Germline values: CDR1 SGHVS, CDR2 FQNEAQ. V was trimmed by 5 bases and J by 1 base, leaving 12 bases between them. The CDR3 DNA reads TGTGCCAGCAGCCCCCGGGTTTGGTCCTATAATTCACCCCTCCACTTT. The encoded protein is CASSPRVWSYNSPLHF.

This clone showed up just a few times. The V gene is TRBV5-6, the J gene TRBJ2-3; D not resolved. Germline loops: CDR1 SGHDT, CDR2 YYEEEE. CDR3 length: 14 residues. V was cut by 0 bases and J by 2 bases, with 7 bases left in between. The CDR3 spells CASSLGAHTDTQYF. CDR3 DNA sequence: TGTGCCAGCAGCTTGGGTGCGCACACAGATACGCAGTATTTT.

This chain uses TRBV5-4 with TRBJ1-1; D is uncertain. Germline V gives CDR1 SGHNT, CDR2 YYREEE (reference sequence). V was trimmed by 4 bases and J by 10 bases, leaving 14 bases between them. CDR3 length: 12 residues. The CDR3, as DNA: TGTGCCAGCAGCCCGAGTATGGAGGGAGCTTTCTTT. It yields the protein CASSPSMEGAFF.

The rearrangement uses TRBV30 and TRBJ1-6; D not certain. V lost 4 bases and J lost 9, with 19 bases in between. In germline, CDR1 is GTSNPN, CDR2 SVGIG (reference sequence). The CDR3 is 15 amino acids. Here the CDR3 reads CAWKGRPGHSSPLHF. CDR3 sequence (DNA): TGTGCCTGGAAAGGTAGGCCGGGTCATTCTTCACCCCTCCACTTT.

The rearrangement uses TRBV2 and TRBJ2-1, with D possibly TRBD2 on 5 matching bases. The germline V and J ends were trimmed by 6 bases and 0 bases, with 15 bases remaining between them. The germline V gene encodes CDR1 SNHLY and CDR2 FYNNEI. The CDR3 sequence is 16 residues long. The CDR3 here is CASRSRSGSSYNEQFF. The DNA of the CDR3 is TGTGCCAGCAGATCCCGGAGCGGTAGCTCCTACAATGAGCAGTTCTTC.

DNA of the CDR3: TGTGCCAGCAGACAGCCAGGAAGGGGGGCTTTCTTT. It codes for CASRQPGRGAFF. The V and J genes are TRBV27 and TRBJ1-1; weak D call: TRBD1 (6 bases). The germline gives CDR1 MNHEY, CDR2 SMNVEV (reference sequence). V dropped 6 bases and J dropped 11 bases, with 16 bases sitting between them. CDR3 length equals 12 residues.

The V call is TRBV10-1, the J call TRBJ2-7, with D perhaps matching TRBD2 (6 bases). CDR1 is WNHNN and CDR2 is SYGVQD in the germline V gene (reference sequence). This CDR3 has 14 amino acids. Trimming shortened V by 3 bases and J by 3 bases, and 12 bases separated the two germline ends. CDR3 DNA: TGCGCCAGCAGTGAAGGAGGGGAGCTCTACGAGCAGTACTTC. It is translated as CASSEGGELYEQYF.

The rearrangement uses TRBV4-1 and TRBJ2-7; the D is unclear. Germline V gene data show CDR1 as MGHRA and CDR2 as YSYEKL. V gave up 1 base and J gave up 2 bases, with 6 bases separating them. CDR3 length equals 13 residues. CDR3 sequence (DNA): TGCGCCAGCAGCCAAGGAGCCACCTACGAGCAGTACTTC. This codes for CASSQGATYEQYF.

The V gene is TRBV6-1, the J gene TRBJ1-2; D is undetermined. V gave up 3 bases and J gave up 7 bases, with 15 bases separating them. CDR3 length: 14 amino acids. In germline, CDR1 is MNHNS, CDR2 SASEGT. The CDR3 loop is CASSETGRRGGYTF. The CDR3 bases are TGTGCCAGCAGTGAGACGGGAAGAAGAGGTGGCTACACCTTC.

This rearrangement joins TRBV28 to TRBJ1-4; D is undetermined. CDR1 and CDR2 (germline): MDHEN, SYDVKM. CDR3 length equals 14 residues. The V end was cut by 8 bases, the J end by 0 bases, with 10 bases between. Here the CDR3 DNA reads TGTGCCAGCGGACCGGGAACAACTAATGAAAAACTGTTTTTT. Its translation: CASGPGTTNEKLFF.

This sequence joins TRBV6-1 and TRBJ2-1; 8 bases align to TRBD1. The CDR3 is 14 residues long. V trimming: 9 bases; J trimming: 6 bases; junction bases outside the gene matches: 10. The germline gives CDR1 MNHNS, CDR2 SASEGT. Written as DNA, the CDR3 is TGTGCCAGTTCGCAGGGGGCTGGCGGCAATGAGCAGTTCTTC. It is translated as CASSQGAGGNEQFF.